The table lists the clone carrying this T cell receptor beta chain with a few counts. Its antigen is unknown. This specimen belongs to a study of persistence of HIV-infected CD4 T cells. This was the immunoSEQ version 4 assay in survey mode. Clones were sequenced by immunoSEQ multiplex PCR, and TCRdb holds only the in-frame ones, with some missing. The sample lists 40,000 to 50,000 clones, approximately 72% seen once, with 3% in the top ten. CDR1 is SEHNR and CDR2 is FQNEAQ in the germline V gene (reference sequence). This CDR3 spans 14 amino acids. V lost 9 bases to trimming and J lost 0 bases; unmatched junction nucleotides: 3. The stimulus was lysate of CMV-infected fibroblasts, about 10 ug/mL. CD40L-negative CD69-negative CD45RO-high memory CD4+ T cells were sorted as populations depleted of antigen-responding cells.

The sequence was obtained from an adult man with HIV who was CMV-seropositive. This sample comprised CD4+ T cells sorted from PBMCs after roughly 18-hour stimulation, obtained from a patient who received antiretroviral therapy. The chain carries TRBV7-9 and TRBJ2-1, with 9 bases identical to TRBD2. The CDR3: CARSGGSSYNEQFF. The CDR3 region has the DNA TGTGCCAGAAGCGGGGGGAGCTCCTACAATGAGCAGTTCTTC.